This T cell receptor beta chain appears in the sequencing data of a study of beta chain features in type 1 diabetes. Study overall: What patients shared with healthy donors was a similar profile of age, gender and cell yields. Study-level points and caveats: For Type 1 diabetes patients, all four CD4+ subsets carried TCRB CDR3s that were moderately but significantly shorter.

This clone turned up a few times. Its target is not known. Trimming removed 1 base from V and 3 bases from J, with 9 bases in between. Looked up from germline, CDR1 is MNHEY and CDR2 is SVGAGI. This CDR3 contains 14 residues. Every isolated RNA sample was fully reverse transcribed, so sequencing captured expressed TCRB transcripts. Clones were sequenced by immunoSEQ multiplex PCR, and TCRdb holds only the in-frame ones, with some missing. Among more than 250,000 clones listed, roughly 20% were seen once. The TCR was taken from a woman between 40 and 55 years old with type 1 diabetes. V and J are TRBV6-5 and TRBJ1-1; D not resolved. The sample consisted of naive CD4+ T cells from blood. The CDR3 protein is CASSYYGPYTEAFF. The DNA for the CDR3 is TGTGCCAGCAGTTACTATGGCCCTTACACTGAAGCTTTCTTT.